A single sample gave rise to the 20 T cell receptor beta chains below, sequenced in a study of T cells in Graves' hyperthyroidism and ophthalmopathy. The investigators amplified TCR beta CDR3 regions from RNA transcripts. TCR CDR3 regions were first amplified by RT-PCR with HTBI primers. From the multiplex PCR reads, TCRdb called clonotypes with MiXCR, one entry per CDR3 protein. The table includes 350,000 to 400,000 distinct CDR3 sequences, approximately 15% detected once. The sequencing input was blood. These receptor sequences come from a woman in her twenties or thirties with Graves' hyperthyroidism.

This clonotype was observed at least ten times. The gene calls are TRBV12-3 or TRBV12-4 and TRBJ1-1; perhaps TRBD1 as D (5 bases). The CDR3 totals 17 residues. Trimming cost V 5 bases and J 5 bases, with 24 bases left between them. CDR3 region: CASSPTGKTEGLTEAFF. DNA for the CDR3: TGTGCCAGCAGTCCCACCGGGAAGACCGAGGGGTTAACTGAAGCTTTCTTT.

The V call is TRBV28, the J call TRBJ2-1; a possible D gene is TRBD2 (6 bases). CDR1 is MDHEN and CDR2 is SYDVKM in the germline V gene. This CDR3 is built from 13 residues. Trimming took 8 bases from V and 7 from J, leaving 15 bases between them. The DNA for the CDR3 is TGTGCCAGCTGTCCCCCCGGGGGAAATGAGCAGTTCTTC. It is translated as CASCPPGGNEQFF.

At least ten counts were recorded for this clonotype. The junction and the germline gene differ at one end; a read error may be behind it. The chain uses TRBV18 and TRBJ2-1, with unresolved D. CDR1 and CDR2 (germline): KGHSH, LQKENI. The CDR3 is 15 amino acids. CDR3 DNA sequence: TGTGCCAGCTCGCCACCGGGCACGACCTACAATGAGCAGTTCTTC. Translated: CASSPPGTTYNEQFF. The full variable domain, with the rest looked up from reference TRBV18 and TRBJ2-1, is NAGVMQNPRHLVRRRGQEARLRCSPMKGHSHVYWYRQLPEEGLKFMVYLQKENIIDESGMPKERFSAEFPKEGPSILRIQQVVRGDSAAYFCASSPPGTTYNEQFFGPGTRLTVL.

V and J are TRBV12-3 or TRBV12-4 and TRBJ2-7; 12 bases fit TRBD2. The V segment lost 6 bases and the J segment 2 bases; nucleotides outside the gene matches: 8. The CDR3 covers 16 residues. The CDR3 loop reads CASRGLAGGGAYEQYF. The CDR3 DNA sequence: TGTGCCAGCAGGGGACTAGCGGGTGGGGGGGCCTACGAGCAGTACTTC.

This clonotype was observed a handful of times. This rearrangement joins TRBV2 to TRBJ2-2, with a possible D match to TRBD1 (6 bases). The CDR3 has 13 residues. Germline values: CDR1 SNHLY, CDR2 FYNNEI. V was cut by 7 bases and J by 6 bases, with 12 bases left in between. The CDR3 DNA follows: TGTGCCAGCAAGAGGACAGCCGCCGGGGAGCTGTTTTTT. Its translation: CASKRTAAGELFF.

The sample holds many counts of this clonotype. This chain uses TRBV28 with TRBJ2-7; D perhaps matches TRBD2 (6 bases). The CDR3 loop spans 17 amino acids. Germline V gene lookup returns CDR1 MDHEN and CDR2 SYDVKM. With 6 bases removed from V and 4 bases from J, the gap between germline ends came to 25 bases. CDR3 sequence: CASRPGLRRGLRYEQYF. In DNA, the CDR3 is TGTGCCAGCAGGCCGGGACTCCGAAGGGGCCTGCGATACGAGCAGTACTTC.

V gene TRBV19 combines with J gene TRBJ2-1; TRBD2 is a possible D gene (6 bases). CDR1 is LNHDA, CDR2 SQIVND, per germline (reference sequence). The ends were cut back, 5 bases at V and 7 bases at J, with 24 bases in the middle. The CDR3 totals 17 residues. CDR3 in amino acids: CASSPSNWREGGNEQFF. CDR3 DNA: TGTGCCAGTAGTCCAAGTAATTGGCGGGAAGGAGGGAATGAGCAGTTCTTC. Variable domain in full (rest from reference TRBV19 and TRBJ2-1): DGGITQSPKYLFRKEGQNVTLSCEQNLNHDAMYWYRQDPGQGLRLIYYSQIVNDFQKGDIAEGYSVSREKKESFPLTVTSAQKNPTAFYLCASSPSNWREGGNEQFFGPGTRLTVL.

The chain uses TRBV9 and TRBJ2-3; D is ambiguous. This CDR3 contains 15 residues. Germline CDR1 and CDR2: SGDLS and YYNGEE. Trimming shortened V by 5 bases and J by 2 bases, and 15 bases separated the two germline ends. The CDR3 DNA reads TGTGCCAGCAGTCAATCTACGGGCCCCACAGATACGCAGTATTTT. As protein: CASSQSTGPTDTQYF.

This clonotype has at least ten counts. The chain links TRBV28 to TRBJ1-5; D ambiguous. Germline V gene data show CDR1 as MDHEN and CDR2 as SYDVKM. The CDR3 runs to 17 residues. Between the trimmed V and J ends, which lost 2 bases and 4 bases, there was a span of 18 bases. The CDR3 DNA reads as TGTGCCAGCAGTTTACCCAATAGGGTACGGACTAATCAGCCCCAGCATTTT. This sequence encodes CASSLPNRVRTNQPQHF. The full variable domain, completed using reference TRBV28 and TRBJ1-5, is DVKVTQSSRYLVKRTGEKVFLECVQDMDHENMFWYRQDPGLGLRLIYFSYDVKMKEKGDIPEGYSVSREKKERFSLILESASTNQTSMYLCASSLPNRVRTNQPQHFGDGTRLSIL.

This clonotype was recorded only once. V usage is TRBV7-3 and J usage is TRBJ2-7, with TRBD2 matching 8 bases. This CDR3 spans 14 amino acids. Germline assignment: CDR1 SGHTA and CDR2 FQGTGA. The junction had 6 bases not matched to a gene; V was cut back by 3 bases and J by 5 bases. The CDR3 sequence is CASSLRAGEDEQYF. The CDR3 DNA reads TGTGCCAGCAGCTTGAGAGCGGGAGAGGACGAGCAGTACTTC.

Many counts were recorded for this clonotype. V gene TRBV4-1 combines with J gene TRBJ1-1; D call uncertain. Deletions cut 0 bases from V and 0 bases from J, with 8 bases between. The CDR3 loop spans 15 amino acids. CDR1 and CDR2 (germline): MGHRA, YSYEKL. The CDR3, as DNA: TGCGCCAGCAGCCAAGAATCCAGCATGAACACTGAAGCTTTCTTT. This codes for CASSQESSMNTEAFF.

This clonotype was observed many times. The CDR3 spells CASSADTQETQYF. DNA for the CDR3: TGTGCCAGCAGTGCAGACACACAAGAGACCCAGTACTTC. V gene TRBV28 combines with J gene TRBJ2-5, with D unclear. CDR3 length: 13 amino acids. V lost 5 bases, J lost 2 bases, and 9 bases lay in between. The germline gives CDR1 MDHEN, CDR2 SYDVKM. Together with reference TRBV28 and TRBJ2-5, the CDR3 gives the full variable domain: DVKVTQSSRYLVKRTGEKVFLECVQDMDHENMFWYRQDPGLGLRLIYFSYDVKMKEKGDIPEGYSVSREKKERFSLILESASTNQTSMYLCASSADTQETQYFGPGTRLLVL.

The V and J genes are TRBV20-1 and TRBJ2-1; 9 positions agree with TRBD1. Germline V CDR1 and CDR2: DFQATT, SNEGSKA (reference sequence). This CDR3 spans 16 amino acids. V lost 3 bases, J lost 3 bases, and 9 bases stayed unmatched. The CDR3 region is CSARDRGHTRYNEQFF. The CDR3 DNA reads TGCAGTGCTAGGGACAGGGGCCACACCCGCTACAATGAGCAGTTCTTC.

This clonotype was seen a handful of times. CDR3 sequence: CASSGDPVVDEQFF. The CDR3, as DNA: TGCGCCAGCAGCGGGGACCCCGTGGTTGATGAGCAGTTCTTC. The chain combines TRBV5-1 with TRBJ2-1; D is perhaps TRBD1 or TRBD2 (5 bases each). The CDR3 is made up of 14 amino acids. Germline CDR1 and CDR2: SGHRS and YFSETQ. Trimming stripped 4 bases from V and 8 bases from J, with 16 bases between. Complete variable domain (other parts from reference TRBV5-1 and TRBJ2-1): KAGVTQTPRYLIKTRGQQVTLSCSPISGHRSVSWYQQTPGQGLQFLFEYFSETQRNKGNFPGRFSGRQFSNSRSEMNVSTLELGDSALYLCASSGDPVVDEQFFGPGTRLTVL.

Many counts were recorded for this clonotype. The chain links TRBV28 to TRBJ2-7; maybe TRBD2 (6 bases). The germline V and J ends were trimmed by 6 bases and 5 bases, with 23 bases remaining between them. There are 16 residues in the CDR3. CDR1 is MDHEN and CDR2 is SYDVKM in the germline V gene. CDR3 region: CASRTLRDSQDHEQYF. The DNA for the CDR3 is TGTGCCAGCAGAACCCTCCGGGACTCCCAAGACCACGAGCAGTACTTC.

There are many counts of this clonotype. This chain links TRBV18 with TRBJ2-3; perhaps TRBD2 as D (6 bases). V was trimmed by 3 bases and J by 5 bases, leaving 9 bases between them. In germline, CDR1 is KGHSH, CDR2 LQKENI. CDR3 length: 13 amino acids. The CDR3 DNA reads as TGTGCCAGCTCACCCGGGACTCAAGATACGCAGTATTTT. It translates to CASSPGTQDTQYF.

This clonotype showed up many times. This chain connects TRBV18 to TRBJ1-5, with D perhaps matching TRBD1 (5 bases). The CDR3 spans 13 residues. The V gene lost 6 bases and the J gene lost 4 bases, with 10 bases spanning the gap. In germline, CDR1 is KGHSH, CDR2 LQKENI. Written as DNA, the CDR3 is TGTGCCAGCTCTCCCGGGGCGAATCAGCCCCAGCATTTT. It encodes CASSPGANQPQHF.

This clonotype was counted only a few times. The chain is built from TRBV5-1 and TRBJ2-2, with TRBD1 identical over 7 bases. The CDR3 runs 14 residues. Trimming removed 3 bases from V and 4 bases from J; junction bases left unmatched: 3. The germline gives CDR1 SGHRS, CDR2 YFSETQ. Written as DNA, the CDR3 is TGCGCCAGCAGCTGGGCAGGGGGCACCGGGGAGCTGTTTTTT. It specifies CASSWAGGTGELFF.

This clonotype was seen many times. The CDR3, as DNA: TGCGCCAGCAGCTTGTCCACCCCAGGGGACAATGAGCAGTTCTTC. Protein sequence: CASSLSTPGDNEQFF. This chain links TRBV5-1 with TRBJ2-1, with D possibly matching TRBD1 (6 bases). There are 15 residues in the CDR3. Trimming stripped 1 base from V and 5 bases from J, with 13 bases between. Germline assignment: CDR1 SGHRS and CDR2 YFSETQ.

The V gene is TRBV4-1, the J gene TRBJ2-1; 8 bases line up with TRBD2. The CDR3 is made up of 16 amino acids. Germline V CDR1 and CDR2: MGHRA, YSYEKL. Unmatched junction bases numbered 10, after V lost 4 bases and J lost 5 bases. The CDR3 here is CASSPTPGLGHNEQFF. The CDR3 bases are TGCGCCAGCAGCCCTACGCCGGGACTAGGTCACAATGAGCAGTTCTTC.